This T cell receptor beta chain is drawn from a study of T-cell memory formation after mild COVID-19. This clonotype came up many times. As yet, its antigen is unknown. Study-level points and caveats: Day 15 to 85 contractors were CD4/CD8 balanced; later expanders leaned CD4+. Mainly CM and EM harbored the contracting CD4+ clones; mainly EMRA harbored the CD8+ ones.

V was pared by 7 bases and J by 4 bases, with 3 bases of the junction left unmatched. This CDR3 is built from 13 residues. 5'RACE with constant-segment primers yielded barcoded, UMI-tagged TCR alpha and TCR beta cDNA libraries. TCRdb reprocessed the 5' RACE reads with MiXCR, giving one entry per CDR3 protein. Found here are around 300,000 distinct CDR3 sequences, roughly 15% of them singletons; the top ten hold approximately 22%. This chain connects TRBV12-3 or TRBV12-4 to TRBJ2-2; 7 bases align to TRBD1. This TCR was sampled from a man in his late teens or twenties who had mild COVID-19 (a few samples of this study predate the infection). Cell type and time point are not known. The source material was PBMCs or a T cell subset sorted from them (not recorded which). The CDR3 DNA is TGTGCCAGCAAACAGGGGCGCACCGGGGAGCTGTTTTTT. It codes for CASKQGRTGELFF.